This is a list of T cell receptor beta chains from one sample in a study of Graves' ophthalmopathy and Graves' hyperthyroidism. TCRdb re-called the multiplex PCR reads with MiXCR, one entry per CDR3 protein. The table has approximately 700,000 distinct CDR3 sequences, roughly 39% seen once; the top ten hold more than 2.5%. Sequences were obtained from peripheral blood. The receptors originated from an adult man with Graves' ophthalmopathy. The CDR3 runs from the conserved cysteine through the conserved F or W. A D gene is named only where the DNA matches it firmly. For some rows the clone size is stated as once, few or many, or as a class when expanded; others skip it.

V	length	J	size	D	CDR3	DNA
TRBV19	15	TRBJ2-3	few	TRBD1	CASSPPTGFTDTQYF	TGTGCCAGTAGTCCCCCGACAGGGTTCACAGATACGCAGTATTTT
TRBV4-2	14	TRBJ1-4	few	-	CASSQDGASEKLFF	TGTGCCAGCAGCCAAGATGGGGCCAGTGAAAAACTGTTTTTT
TRBV6-6	13	TRBJ2-5	many	TRBD2	CASIVAGEETQYF	TGTGCCAGCATAGTAGCGGGGGAGGAGACCCAGTACTTC
TRBV4-3	16	TRBJ1-5	few	-	CASSQAWREGNQPQHF	TGCGCCAGCAGCCAAGCGTGGAGGGAGGGCAATCAGCCCCAGCATTTT
TRBV24-1	17	TRBJ2-7	many	TRBD2	CATSGMSSGRAVREQYF	TGTGCCACCAGTGGGATGTCTAGCGGGAGGGCCGTTCGGGAGCAGTACTTC
TRBV12-3/TRBV12-4	17	TRBJ2-6	many	TRBD1	CASSARGRWSGANVLTF	TGTGCCAGCAGTGCCAGGGGGCGTTGGTCTGGGGCCAACGTCCTGACTTTC
TRBV19	13	TRBJ1-5	many	TRBD1	CASSRQGAQPQHF	TGTGCCAGTAGTCGCCAGGGGGCTCAGCCCCAGCATTTT
TRBV6-5	14	TRBJ1-5	medium-sized	-	CASSYGGANQPQHF	TGTGCCAGCAGTTACGGGGGAGCCAATCAGCCCCAGCATTTT
TRBV24-1	13	TRBJ1-2	-	-	CATSDGQPNGYTF	TGTGCCACCAGTGATGGGCAGCCGAATGGCTACACCTTC
TRBV10-3	16	TRBJ1-5	-	-	CASSEETANSNQPQHF	TGTGCCAGCAGTGAGGAGACAGCGAATAGCAATCAGCCCCAGCATTTT
TRBV18	17	TRBJ2-5	-	-	CASSGTGPDLRWETQYF	TGTGCCAGCTCAGGCACCGGCCCTGACCTTCGCTGGGAGACCCAGTACTTC
TRBV11-1	15	TRBJ2-6	-	-	CASTADDSGANVLTF	TGTGCCAGCACGGCGGATGACTCTGGGGCCAACGTCCTAACTTTC